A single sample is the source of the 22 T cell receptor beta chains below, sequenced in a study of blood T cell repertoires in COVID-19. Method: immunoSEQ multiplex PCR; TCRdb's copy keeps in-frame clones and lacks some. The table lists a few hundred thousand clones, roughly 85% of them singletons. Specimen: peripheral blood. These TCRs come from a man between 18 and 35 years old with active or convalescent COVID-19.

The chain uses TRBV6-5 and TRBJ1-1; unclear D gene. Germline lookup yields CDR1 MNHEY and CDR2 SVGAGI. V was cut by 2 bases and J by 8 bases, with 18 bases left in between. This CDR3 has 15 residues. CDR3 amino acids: CASSYEAALGGEAFF. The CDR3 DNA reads TGTGCCAGCAGTTACGAGGCGGCTCTGGGAGGGGAAGCTTTCTTT.

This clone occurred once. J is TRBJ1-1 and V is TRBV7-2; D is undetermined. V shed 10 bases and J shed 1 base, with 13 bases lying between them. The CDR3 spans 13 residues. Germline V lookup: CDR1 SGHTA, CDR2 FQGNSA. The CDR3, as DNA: TGTGCCACCGCGAGGGCAGGGAACACTGAAGCTTTCTTT. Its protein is CATARAGNTEAFF.

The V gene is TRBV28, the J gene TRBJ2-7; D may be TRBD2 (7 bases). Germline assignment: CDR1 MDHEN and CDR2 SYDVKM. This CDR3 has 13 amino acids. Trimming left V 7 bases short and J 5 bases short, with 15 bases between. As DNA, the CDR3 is TGTGCCAGCACCCTAGGGGGGGGCGACGAGCAGTACTTC. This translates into CASTLGGGDEQYF.

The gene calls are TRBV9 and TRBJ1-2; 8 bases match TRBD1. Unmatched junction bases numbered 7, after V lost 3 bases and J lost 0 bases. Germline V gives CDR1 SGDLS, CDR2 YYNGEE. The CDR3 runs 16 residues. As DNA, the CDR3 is TGTGCCAGCAGCGACGGACAGGGCCCCTCTAACTATGGCTACACCTTC. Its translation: CASSDGQGPSNYGYTF.

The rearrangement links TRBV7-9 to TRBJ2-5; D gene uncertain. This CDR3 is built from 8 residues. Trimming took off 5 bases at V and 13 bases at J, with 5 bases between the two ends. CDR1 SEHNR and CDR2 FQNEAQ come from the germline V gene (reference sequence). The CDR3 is CASSQSYF. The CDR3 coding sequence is TGTGCCAGCAGCCAATCGTACTTC.

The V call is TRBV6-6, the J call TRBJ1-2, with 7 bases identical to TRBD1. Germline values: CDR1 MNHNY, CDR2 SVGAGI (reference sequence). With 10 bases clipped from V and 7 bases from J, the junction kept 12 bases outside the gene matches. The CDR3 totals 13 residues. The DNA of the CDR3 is TGTGCCATCCGACAGGGCTTTCGTTTTGGCTACACCTTC. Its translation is CAIRQGFRFGYTF.

DNA for the CDR3: TGCGCCAGCACGCCGTGGAGGACAGGCACAGATACGCAGTATTTT. This encodes CASTPWRTGTDTQYF. The chain has TRBV5-1 and TRBJ2-3; possible D gene TRBD1, 6 bases. CDR3 size: 15 residues. The germline V and J ends were trimmed by 6 bases and 1 base, with 15 bases remaining between them. CDR1 SGHRS and CDR2 YFSETQ come from the germline V gene. Supplemented by reference TRBV5-1 and TRBJ2-3, the full variable domain reads KAGVTQTPRYLIKTRGQQVTLSCSPISGHRSVSWYQQTPGQGLQFLFEYFSETQRNKGNFPGRFSGRQFSNSRSEMNVSTLELGDSALYLCASTPWRTGTDTQYFGPGTRLTVL.

CDR3 residues: CASSPTPGTDISYEQYF. In DNA form, the CDR3 reads TGTGCCAGCTCACCCACACCAGGGACAGATATCTCCTACGAGCAGTACTTC. The chain joins TRBV18 to TRBJ2-7; 7 nucleotides agree with TRBD1. The CDR3 is 17 amino acids. Trimming took 3 bases from V and 0 from J; bases not matched to a gene: 11. CDR1 KGHSH and CDR2 LQKENI come from the germline V gene.

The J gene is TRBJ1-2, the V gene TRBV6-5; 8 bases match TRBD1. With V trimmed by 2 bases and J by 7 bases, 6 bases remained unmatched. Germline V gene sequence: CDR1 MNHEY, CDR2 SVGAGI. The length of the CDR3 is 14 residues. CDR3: CASSYRTGRLGYTF. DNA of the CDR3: TGTGCCAGCAGTTACCGGACAGGGAGGCTTGGCTACACCTTC.

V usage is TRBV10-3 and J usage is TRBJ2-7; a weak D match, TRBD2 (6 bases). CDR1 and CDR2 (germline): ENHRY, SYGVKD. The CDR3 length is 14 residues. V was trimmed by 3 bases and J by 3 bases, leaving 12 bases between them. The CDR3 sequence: CAISDGGGIYEQYF. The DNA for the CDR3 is TGTGCCATCAGTGACGGGGGAGGAATCTACGAGCAGTACTTC.

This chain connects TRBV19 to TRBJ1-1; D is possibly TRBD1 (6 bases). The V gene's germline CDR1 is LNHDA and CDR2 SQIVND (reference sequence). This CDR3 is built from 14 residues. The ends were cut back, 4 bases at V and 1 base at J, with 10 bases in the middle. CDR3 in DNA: TGTGCCAGTAGTACCCTAGGGGGGAACACTGAAGCTTTCTTT. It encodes CASSTLGGNTEAFF.

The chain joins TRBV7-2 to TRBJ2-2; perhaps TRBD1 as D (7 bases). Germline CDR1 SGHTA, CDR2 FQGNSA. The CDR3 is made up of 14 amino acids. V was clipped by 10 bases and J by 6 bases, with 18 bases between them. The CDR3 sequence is CATKQGRPPGELFF. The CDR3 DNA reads TGTGCCACCAAACAGGGGAGGCCGCCCGGGGAGCTGTTTTTT.

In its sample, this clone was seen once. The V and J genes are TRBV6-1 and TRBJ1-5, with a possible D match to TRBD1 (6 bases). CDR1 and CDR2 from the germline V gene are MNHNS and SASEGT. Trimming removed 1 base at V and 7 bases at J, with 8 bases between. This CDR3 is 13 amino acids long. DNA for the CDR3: TGTGCCAGCAGTGAAGACAGGGCGCAGCCCCAGCATTTT. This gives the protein CASSEDRAQPQHF.

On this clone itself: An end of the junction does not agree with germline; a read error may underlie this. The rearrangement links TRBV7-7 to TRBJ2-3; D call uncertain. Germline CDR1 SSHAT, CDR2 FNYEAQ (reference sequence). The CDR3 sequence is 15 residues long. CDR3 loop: CASSLGPTSTDTQYF. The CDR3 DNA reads TGTGCTAGCAGCTTGGGCCCTACGTCCACAGATACGCAGTATTTT. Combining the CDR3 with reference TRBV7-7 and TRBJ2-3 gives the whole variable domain GAGVSQSPRYKVTKRGQDVTLRCDPISSHATLYWYQQALGQGPEFLTYFNYEAQPDKSGLPSDRFSAERPEGSISTLTIQRTEQRDSAMYRCASSLGPTSTDTQYFGPGTRLTVL.

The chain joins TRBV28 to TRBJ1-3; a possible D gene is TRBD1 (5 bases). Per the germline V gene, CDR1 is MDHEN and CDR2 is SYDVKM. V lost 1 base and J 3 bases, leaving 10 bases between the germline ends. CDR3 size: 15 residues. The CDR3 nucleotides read TGTGCCAGCAGTTTATTTCAGGGAGGTGGAAACACCATATATTTT. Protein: CASSLFQGGGNTIYF. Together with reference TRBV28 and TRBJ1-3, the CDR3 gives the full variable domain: DVKVTQSSRYLVKRTGEKVFLECVQDMDHENMFWYRQDPGLGLRLIYFSYDVKMKEKGDIPEGYSVSREKKERFSLILESASTNQTSMYLCASSLFQGGGNTIYFGEGSWLTVV.

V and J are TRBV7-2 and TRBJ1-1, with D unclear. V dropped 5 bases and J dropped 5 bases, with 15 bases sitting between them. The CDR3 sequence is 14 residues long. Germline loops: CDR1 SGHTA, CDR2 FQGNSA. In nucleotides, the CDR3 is TGTGCCAGCAGCAACCGGGGTACCGGGACTGAAGCTTTCTTT. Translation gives CASSNRGTGTEAFF.

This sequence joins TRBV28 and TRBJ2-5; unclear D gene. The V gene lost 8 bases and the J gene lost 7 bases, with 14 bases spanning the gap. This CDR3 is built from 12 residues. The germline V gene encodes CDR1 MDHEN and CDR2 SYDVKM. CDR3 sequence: CASLGFEGTQYF. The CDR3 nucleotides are TGTGCCAGCCTAGGCTTCGAAGGGACCCAGTACTTC.

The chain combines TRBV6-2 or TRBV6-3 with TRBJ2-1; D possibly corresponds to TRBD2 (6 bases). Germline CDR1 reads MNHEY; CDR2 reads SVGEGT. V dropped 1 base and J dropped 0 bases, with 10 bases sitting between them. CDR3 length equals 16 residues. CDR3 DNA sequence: TGTGCCAGCAGTTACTTTTCGGGACTCTCCTACAATGAGCAGTTCTTC. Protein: CASSYFSGLSYNEQFF.

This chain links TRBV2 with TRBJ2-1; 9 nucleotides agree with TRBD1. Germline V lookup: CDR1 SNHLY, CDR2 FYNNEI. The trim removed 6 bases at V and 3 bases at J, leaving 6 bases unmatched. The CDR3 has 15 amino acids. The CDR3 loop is CASSPGTGNYNEQFF. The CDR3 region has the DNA TGTGCCAGCAGCCCCGGGACAGGGAACTACAATGAGCAGTTCTTC.

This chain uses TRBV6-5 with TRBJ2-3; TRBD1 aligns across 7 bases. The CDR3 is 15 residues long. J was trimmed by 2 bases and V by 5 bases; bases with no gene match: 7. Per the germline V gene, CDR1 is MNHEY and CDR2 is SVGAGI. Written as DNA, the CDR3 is TGTGCCAGCAGTACTGACAGGGACCTCACAGATACGCAGTATTTT. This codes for CASSTDRDLTDTQYF.

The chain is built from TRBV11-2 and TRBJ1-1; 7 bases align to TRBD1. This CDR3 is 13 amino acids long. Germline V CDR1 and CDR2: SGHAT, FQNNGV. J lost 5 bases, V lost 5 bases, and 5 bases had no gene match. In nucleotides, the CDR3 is TGTGCCAGCAGCAGCCACAGGGGAACTGAAGCTTTCTTT. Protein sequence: CASSSHRGTEAFF.

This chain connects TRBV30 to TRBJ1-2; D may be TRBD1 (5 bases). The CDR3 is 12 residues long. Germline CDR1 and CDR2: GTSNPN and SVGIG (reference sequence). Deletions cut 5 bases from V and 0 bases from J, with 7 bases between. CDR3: CAWDSPNYGYTF. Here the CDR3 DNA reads TGTGCCTGGGACAGCCCTAACTATGGCTACACCTTC.